This T cell receptor (beta chain) was recovered during a study of blood T cell repertoires in COVID-19. Clones were read by immunoSEQ multiplex PCR, and TCRdb kept only the in-frame ones, dropping some. Of 200,000 to 300,000 clones listed, about four fifths were seen once; the top ten hold approximately 3.8%. From germline, CDR1 is SGHRS and CDR2 YFSETQ. Trimming took 4 bases from V and 7 from J, leaving 23 bases between them. The CDR3 loop spans 17 amino acids. Sequencing was carried out using PBMCs or T cells enriched from blood (not recorded which). The receptor was isolated from a woman in her thirties or forties who had been exposed to COVID-19. This chain connects TRBV5-1 to TRBJ2-2, with a possible D match to TRBD1 (6 bases). For the CDR3, the DNA is TGCGCCAGCAGCCAGGCCAGGGGTAATAGTGGCAGCGGGGAGCTGTTTTTT. This sequence encodes CASSQARGNSGSGELFF.